These 25 T cell receptor beta chains were all obtained from the same sample, sequenced in a study of T cell repertoires in ileal Crohn's disease. Libraries were prepared by immunoSEQ multiplex PCR; TCRdb keeps only in-frame clonotypes and omits some of them. The sample consists of 2,000 to 2,500 clones, 93% of them appearing once. Time point indicated: inflamed ileum from the surgical specimen. Sequences were obtained from ileal tissue. The receptors stem from an adult with Crohn's disease.

The chain combines TRBV30 with TRBJ1-4; possible D gene TRBD1, 5 bases. The CDR3 length is 13 residues. The V gene lost 2 bases and the J gene lost 5 bases, with 9 bases spanning the gap. CDR1 is GTSNPN and CDR2 is SVGIG in the germline V gene (reference sequence). CDR3 amino acids: CAWSKGDNEKLFF. The CDR3, as DNA: TGTGCCTGGAGTAAAGGGGACAATGAAAAACTGTTTTTT.

This rearrangement joins TRBV10-3 to TRBJ1-2; 7 bases are shared with TRBD1. Trimming removed 9 bases from V and 2 bases from J; junction bases left unmatched: 3. Germline values: CDR1 ENHRY, CDR2 SYGVKD. This CDR3 is built from 12 residues. The chain's CDR3 is CAMTDRNYGYTF. The CDR3 nucleotides are TGTGCCATGACGGACAGGAACTATGGCTACACCTTC.

This rearrangement joins TRBV5-1 to TRBJ2-2; TRBD1 agrees at 9 bases. J lost 5 bases, V lost 0 bases, and 2 bases had no gene match. The CDR3 has 15 residues. Germline V gene sequence: CDR1 SGHRS, CDR2 YFSETQ. CDR3 loop: CASSLGGTGTGELFF. Written as DNA, the CDR3 is TGCGCCAGCAGCTTGGGAGGGACAGGGACCGGGGAGCTGTTTTTT.

The chain is built from TRBV7-8 and TRBJ2-5; TRBD1 agrees at 10 bases. The CDR3 is made up of 17 amino acids. Trimming removed 3 bases from V and 1 base from J; junction bases left unmatched: 8. The germline V gene encodes CDR1 SGHVS and CDR2 FQNEAQ. CDR3: CASSFPYRTGGQETQYF. CDR3 nucleotide sequence: TGTGCCAGCAGCTTCCCGTACCGGACAGGGGGCCAAGAGACCCAGTACTTC.

The chain employs TRBV2 and TRBJ2-7; 7 bases line up with TRBD1. V lost 6 bases, J lost 4 bases, and 3 bases stayed unmatched. Germline assignment: CDR1 SNHLY and CDR2 FYNNEI. This CDR3 is built from 12 residues. For the CDR3, the DNA is TGTGCCAGCAGCGGGACAGAGTACGAGCAGTACTTC. Translating it yields CASSGTEYEQYF.

The rearrangement links TRBV5-4 to TRBJ2-7; 8 bases are shared with TRBD1. The CDR3 runs 13 residues. Trimming at V came to 5 bases and at J to 5 bases, leaving 6 bases not matched to a gene. The germline CDR1 and CDR2 sequences are SGHNT and YYREEE (reference sequence). The CDR3 DNA follows: TGTGCCAGCAGTTTCGACAGGGGCCACGAGCAGTACTTC. Amino acid sequence: CASSFDRGHEQYF.

This clone has more than one count but fewer than ten. The chain recombines TRBV15 with TRBJ2-7; 9 nucleotides agree with TRBD1. Per germline, CDR1 LNHNV and CDR2 YYDKDF (reference sequence). This CDR3 is 15 amino acids long. V lost 5 bases and J lost 5; bases outside the gene matches: 10. The chain's CDR3 is CATSARGTGIHEQYF. The CDR3 DNA is TGTGCCACCAGCGCCAGGGGGACAGGGATCCACGAGCAGTACTTC.

V and J are TRBV9 and TRBJ2-3; D assignment may be TRBD1 or TRBD2 (5 bases each). Germline CDR1 and CDR2: SGDLS and YYNGEE. There are 14 residues in the CDR3. V lost 6 bases, J lost 2 bases, and 13 bases lay in between. CDR3 sequence: CASNQGVDTDTQYF. CDR3 sequence (DNA): TGTGCCAGCAATCAGGGAGTTGACACAGATACGCAGTATTTT.

The gene calls are TRBV27 and TRBJ1-4, with 9 nucleotides matching TRBD1. The CDR3 is made up of 13 amino acids. Germline trimming cut 6 bases from V and 7 bases from J; bases unmatched to any gene: 3. Germline V gives CDR1 MNHEY, CDR2 SMNVEV (reference sequence). The CDR3 sequence is CASRGQGSEKLFF. CDR3 DNA sequence: TGTGCCAGCAGAGGACAGGGGTCTGAAAAACTGTTTTTT.

This sequence joins TRBV2 and TRBJ2-2, with 10 positions matching TRBD1. The CDR3 is 15 amino acids. The germline CDR1 and CDR2 sequences are SNHLY and FYNNEI. Trimming took 4 bases from V and 6 from J; bases not matched to a gene: 5. In nucleotides, the CDR3 is TGTGCCAGCAGTGTCGACAGGGGGCTTGCCGGGGAGCTGTTTTTT. It codes for CASSVDRGLAGELFF.

The chain joins TRBV2 to TRBJ2-2; unclear D gene. CDR1 and CDR2 (germline): SNHLY, FYNNEI. The CDR3 is made up of 14 amino acids. Trimming stripped 2 bases from V and 0 bases from J, with 4 bases between. The DNA for the CDR3 is TGTGCCAGCAGTGAACTGCCGAACACCGGGGAGCTGTTTTTT. Amino acids: CASSELPNTGELFF. The full variable domain, its missing parts supplied by reference TRBV2 and TRBJ2-2, is EPEVTQTPSHQVTQMGQEVILRCVPISNHLYFYWYRQILGQKVEFLVSFYNNEISEKSEIFDDQFSVERPDGSNFTLKIRSTKLEDSAMYFCASSELPNTGELFFGEGSRLTVL.

This clone was seen only a few times. V usage is TRBV5-1 and J usage is TRBJ1-1, with TRBD1 as a possible D gene (6 bases). The CDR3 covers 14 residues. From germline, CDR1 is SGHRS and CDR2 YFSETQ. The V and J ends lost 4 bases and 5 bases respectively, with 15 bases between them. In DNA form, the CDR3 reads TGCGCCAGCAGCCCTCGGGGGGGGGCGACTGAAGCTTTCTTT. Translation gives CASSPRGGATEAFF.

The chain recombines TRBV5-1 with TRBJ2-5; D uncertain. V lost 0 bases and J lost 5, with 8 bases in between. Per the germline V gene, CDR1 is SGHRS and CDR2 is YFSETQ. The CDR3 spans 13 residues. This CDR3 is CASSLEGMETQYF. DNA of the CDR3: TGCGCCAGCAGCTTGGAAGGGATGGAGACCCAGTACTTC.

V usage is TRBV6-5 and J usage is TRBJ2-1; D not resolved. The V end lost 0 bases, the J end lost 8 bases, and 14 bases lay between the germline ends. This CDR3 is built from 15 residues. The germline CDR1 and CDR2 sequences are MNHEY and SVGAGI. Written as DNA, the CDR3 is TGTGCCAGCAGTTACTCGAGGACCCTACCAGATGAGCAGTTCTTC. Translation gives CASSYSRTLPDEQFF.

This chain connects TRBV29-1 to TRBJ1-2; D is undetermined. Germline values: CDR1 SQVTM, CDR2 ANQGSEA. The CDR3 loop spans 14 amino acids. Deletions cut 7 bases from V and 0 bases from J, with 15 bases between. The CDR3 spells CSAWTSYPNYGYTF. The CDR3 region has the DNA TGCAGCGCTTGGACTTCCTATCCTAACTATGGCTACACCTTC.

The CDR3 DNA reads as TGTGCCAGCAGCTTAAATTTGGGTTATGGCTACACCTTC. The encoded protein is CASSLNLGYGYTF. The rearrangement links TRBV7-9 to TRBJ1-2; D gene uncertain. Trimming stripped 2 bases from V and 5 bases from J, with 9 bases between. The CDR3 loop spans 13 amino acids. Germline CDR1 is SEHNR and CDR2 is FQNEAQ (reference sequence).

This clone was seen just once. V usage is TRBV11-3 and J usage is TRBJ2-7, with TRBD1 matching 9 bases. The CDR3 loop spans 16 amino acids. Per germline, CDR1 SGHNT and CDR2 YENEEA. Trimming at V came to 4 bases and at J to 5 bases, leaving 12 bases not matched to a gene. The CDR3, as DNA: TGTGCCAGCAGCTGGGGTGCCGGGACAGGGCGCGACGAGCAGTACTTC. This encodes CASSWGAGTGRDEQYF.

This clone was observed once. The chain recombines TRBV14 with TRBJ1-5, with D possibly being TRBD1 (6 bases). The CDR3 sequence is 14 residues long. In germline, CDR1 is SGHDN, CDR2 FVKESK. Trimming pared 4 bases from V and 6 bases from J, leaving 13 bases between. The CDR3 bases are TGTGCCAGCAGCCCTACGGGGGCAGCTCAGCCCCAGCATTTT. Translated, it gives CASSPTGAAQPQHF.

The gene calls are TRBV2 and TRBJ2-1; TRBD1 is a possible D gene (6 bases). Germline CDR1 is SNHLY and CDR2 is FYNNEI. V gave up 2 bases and J gave up 5 bases, with 13 bases separating them. The CDR3 loop spans 15 amino acids. The CDR3 DNA reads TGTGCCAGCAGTGAACCAGGGGCGCTTAACAATGAGCAGTTCTTC. Translation gives CASSEPGALNNEQFF.

This clone has more than one count but fewer than ten. The chain links TRBV6-5 to TRBJ1-1, with 9 bases fitting TRBD1. The CDR3 extends over 14 amino acids. Germline V lookup: CDR1 MNHEY, CDR2 SVGAGI. Trimming at V came to 5 bases and at J to 4 bases, leaving 5 bases not matched to a gene. In nucleotides, the CDR3 is TGTGCCAGCAGTCAACGACAGGGGGGCACTGAAGCTTTCTTT. Its protein is CASSQRQGGTEAFF.

The chain links TRBV9 to TRBJ2-3; 7 nucleotides align to TRBD2. The CDR3 has 14 amino acids. CDR1 and CDR2 from the germline V gene are SGDLS and YYNGEE. Trimming at V came to 6 bases and at J to 2 bases, leaving 6 bases not matched to a gene. The CDR3 loop is CASTRGTNTDTQYF. In DNA form, the CDR3 reads TGTGCCAGCACTCGGGGGACTAACACAGATACGCAGTATTTT.

The J gene is TRBJ1-5, the V gene TRBV12-5; no definite D call. Germline CDR1 LGHNT, CDR2 FRNRAP. Trimming took 6 bases from V and 6 from J, leaving 15 bases between them. This CDR3 comprises 14 residues. The CDR3 DNA reads TGTGCTAGTGGCCCCGCGTTGTCCGGTCAGCCCCAGCATTTT. This sequence encodes CASGPALSGQPQHF.

The V and J genes are TRBV5-4 and TRBJ1-2; D uncertain. V was trimmed by 5 bases and J by 3 bases, leaving 11 bases between them. Germline V gene data show CDR1 as SGHNT and CDR2 as YYREEE (reference sequence). This CDR3 region has 13 residues. The CDR3 here is CASSSTGYYGYTF. CDR3 nucleotide sequence: TGTGCCAGCAGTTCAACGGGGTACTATGGCTACACCTTC.

The J gene is TRBJ2-1, the V gene TRBV19; D perhaps matches TRBD1 (6 bases). The length of the CDR3 is 16 residues. V lost 5 bases, J lost 4 bases, and 18 bases lay in between. The germline gives CDR1 LNHDA, CDR2 SQIVND (reference sequence). CDR3 bases: TGTGCCAGTAGTGTACAGGGATGGGCCCTATACAATGAGCAGTTCTTC. Amino acid sequence: CASSVQGWALYNEQFF.

This clone came up once. The sample contains more than one DNA sequence encoding this CDR3. V and J are TRBV2 and TRBJ1-1; D is unresolved. Trimming removed 7 bases at V and 2 bases at J, with 8 bases between. The CDR3 totals 12 residues. Germline V gene data show CDR1 as SNHLY and CDR2 as FYNNEI. The DNA for the CDR3 is TGTGCCAGCATTCGGGGTAACACTGAAGCTTTCTTT. Amino acids: CASIRGNTEAFF.